The clone carrying this TCR beta chain was observed a handful of times. Its specificity is unknown. These data belong to a study of naive and memory T cell subsets. Whole-study results and caveats: TCR counts from RNA may reflect activation-linked expression changes. Naive repertoires, especially CD8, held a few larger clonotypes, possibly memory cells re-expressing CD45RA.

The beta constant-region primer was an equimolar mix of two oligonucleotides covering TRBC1 and TRBC2. Nested alpha and beta constant-region primers with the SP2 primer drove four PCR rounds on ligated cDNA. Each CDR3 protein gets one entry after TCRdb re-called the UMI-ligation and nested PCR reads with MiXCR. Of around 160,000 distinct CDR3 sequences in the sample, roughly 23% are singletons; the top ten hold 0.11%. Source material: naive CD4+ T cells from blood. This receptor was taken from a human donor in good health.

The CDR3 nucleotides read TGTGCCAGCAGTCTTACCGGGACAGGGAGCACAGATACGCAGTATTTT. Translated: CASSLTGTGSTDTQYF. The V and J genes are TRBV6-6 and TRBJ2-3; 9 bases agree with TRBD1. With 5 bases clipped from V and 0 bases from J, the junction kept 6 bases outside the gene matches. The CDR3 totals 16 residues. In germline, CDR1 is MNHNY, CDR2 SVGAGI (reference sequence).